This T cell receptor beta chain was sequenced during a study of CD8 T cells in ankylosing spondylitis. TCRdb itself ran the 5' RACE reads through MiXCR, one entry per CDR3 protein. The sample includes 150,000 to 200,000 distinct CDR3 sequences, approximately 10% of them seen just once. V trimming: 7 bases; J trimming: 10 bases; junction bases outside the gene matches: 6. This CDR3 has 13 residues. Germline CDR1 reads SGHAT; CDR2 reads FQNNGV. This clonotype turned up a few times. The sequenced material came from blood, either unsorted or a sorted T cell fraction (not recorded which). The TCR was taken from a male donor with ankylosing spondylitis or in good health (not recorded which). The rearrangement uses TRBV11-2 and TRBJ2-1, with 11 nucleotides matching TRBD2. CDR3 sequence reads: CASILAGVGEQFF. Here the CDR3 DNA reads TGTGCCAGCATACTAGCGGGGGTGGGGGAGCAGTTCTTC.